This T cell receptor beta chain was retrieved from a study of Graves' ophthalmopathy and Graves' hyperthyroidism. Overall study: Blood was drawn at initial diagnosis, before any treatment.

Germline loops: CDR1 MNHEY, CDR2 SVGEGT. Germline trimming cut 5 bases from V and 6 bases from J; bases unmatched to any gene: 4. The CDR3 has 13 residues. This clonotype has at least ten counts. RNA transcripts served as template for amplifying TCR beta CDR3 sequences. The workflow started with a first-round RT-PCR run with HTBI primers and then moved on to a second-round multiplex PCR. One entry per CDR3 protein results from TCRdb running MiXCR on the multiplex PCR reads. The sample includes 170,000 or so distinct CDR3 sequences, over 35% of them seen just once. Active ophthalmopathy (CAS at least 3, NOSPECS at least 4), lasting under 3 months.

The chain is built from TRBV6-2 or TRBV6-3 and TRBJ1-2; 9 bases fit TRBD1. The receptor was derived from a woman in her 40s with Graves' ophthalmopathy. Sequenced input: peripheral blood. CDR3 DNA: TGTGCCAGCAGTCTATGGACAGGGGATGGCTACACCTTC. As protein: CASSLWTGDGYTF.